A selection of T cell receptor beta chains follows, all from one sample in a study of response to subunit inactivated influenza vaccine. TCRdb re-called the RT-PCR reads through MiXCR, storing one row per CDR3 protein. The table has 610,000 or so distinct CDR3 sequences, 14% seen once. Material: PBMCs from blood, obtained 11 to 12 days after vaccination. All receptors derive from a man aged 45-65 years who received an inactivated influenza vaccine. CDR3s include the opening cysteine and the closing phenylalanine or tryptophan. Each record gives: clone size, V gene, J gene, D gene, CDR3 protein. A D gene is named only where the DNA matches it firmly. Clone size is not always given. Where it is, it says once, few, many or a class for expanded clones.

>.|TRBV14|TRBJ2-3|.
CASSQAELTRPTDTQYF
>few|TRBV3-1|TRBJ2-1|TRBD2
CASSRGPGLANYNEQFF
>few|TRBV11-3|TRBJ2-7|.
CASSLRTGDRAYEQYF
>few|TRBV27|TRBJ2-5|.
CASRTTGTTQETQYF
>few|TRBV24-1|TRBJ2-5|.
CATSAAGTQYF
>.|TRBV20-1|TRBJ2-1|TRBD2
CSARDPWREGGNEQFF
>.|TRBV5-5|TRBJ2-7|TRBD1
CASSSPGTGAAYEQYF
>.|TRBV12-3/TRBV12-4|TRBJ1-1|.
CASSSQRRAFF
>few|TRBV9|TRBJ2-3|TRBD1
CASSVVSDRAPDTQYF
>.|TRBV12-3/TRBV12-4|TRBJ2-3|.
CAGGRSTDTQYF
>.|TRBV20-1|TRBJ1-5|.
CSARDNRQPQHF
>few|TRBV6-5|TRBJ2-2|TRBD2
CASSYLTSDNTGELFF
>few|TRBV7-8|TRBJ2-7|.
CASSFGIGGEQYF
>.|TRBV28|TRBJ2-3|.
CATDGLSVDTQYF
>.|TRBV5-1|TRBJ2-1|.
CASSLLGSVRGNEQFF
>.|TRBV7-2|TRBJ2-1|.
CASSLDGVSYNEQFF
>.|TRBV20-1|TRBJ2-1|.
CSASRGVNEQFF
>.|TRBV7-9|TRBJ2-2|.
CASSKTGAGELFF
>.|TRBV11-2|TRBJ2-3|.
CASSLFGGLPGNTQYF
>few|TRBV12-3/TRBV12-4|TRBJ2-2|.
CASSFLRDTGELFF
>.|TRBV7-2|TRBJ2-7|.
CASSTSVYEQYF
>.|TRBV12-3/TRBV12-4|TRBJ2-1|TRBD2
CASSPRLAGWDEQFF
>few|TRBV7-9|TRBJ2-7|TRBD2
CASSSGLADYEQYF
>.|TRBV6-2/TRBV6-3|TRBJ2-6|.
CASSYLTASSGANVLTF
>once|TRBV5-1|TRBJ2-5|TRBD2
CASSLLGGRGETQYF
>.|TRBV7-2|TRBJ2-1|.
CASSLSRANEQFF
>many|TRBV5-1|TRBJ2-1|TRBD2
CASSFSLAAYNEQFF
>few|TRBV29-1|TRBJ2-7|TRBD2
CSVETNSGRSSEQYF
>few|TRBV2|TRBJ2-1|TRBD2
CASSPASGGNEQFF
>few|TRBV10-3|TRBJ2-6|.
CAISESLAGDVSGANVLTF
>.|TRBV28|TRBJ1-1|.
CASTHPRSTEAFF
>many|TRBV18|TRBJ2-1|.
CASSPGEGQFF
>.|TRBV7-3|TRBJ2-3|.
CASRGGPTDTQYF
>few|TRBV18|TRBJ2-3|TRBD2
CASSSRLAGDTDTQYF
>.|TRBV3-1|TRBJ1-3|.
CASSRGQGGNTIYF
>few|TRBV12-3/TRBV12-4|TRBJ1-3|.
CASSLWAGDSGNTIYF
>.|TRBV27|TRBJ2-3|.
CASSDSPPGTDTQYF
>.|TRBV12-3/TRBV12-4|TRBJ1-1|.
CASSLAGGHTEAFF
>.|TRBV28|TRBJ2-5|.
CASSPPVGETQYF
>.|TRBV20-1|TRBJ1-4|TRBD1
CSARGEQGALIEKLFF
>.|TRBV12-3/TRBV12-4|TRBJ2-3|.
CASSPTRGEGTDTQYF